One and the same sample provided the 14 T cell receptor beta chains below, sequenced in a study of early T cells in non-severe SARS-CoV-2 infection. TCRdb reanalysed the 5' RACE reads using MiXCR and keeps one entry per CDR3 protein. The sample yields tens of thousands of distinct CDR3 sequences, over 9.5% seen once. The sequencing used whole blood, collected at baseline. These receptors all stem from an adult who was a healthcare worker with PCR-confirmed SARS-CoV-2 infection or an uninfected control (not recorded which).

This clonotype was observed at least ten times. The J gene is TRBJ2-1, the V gene TRBV27, with 7 positions matching TRBD1. V was pared by 4 bases and J by 3 bases, with 12 bases of the junction left unmatched. Germline V CDR1 and CDR2: MNHEY, SMNVEV (reference sequence). This CDR3 spans 17 amino acids. The DNA for the CDR3 is TGTGCCAGCAGTTACGACACCGGGACAGCCTTCTACAATGAGCAGTTCTTC. This translates into CASSYDTGTAFYNEQFF.

This clonotype has more than one count but fewer than ten. The CDR3 protein is CASSLWGRDTDTQYF. CDR3 nucleotide sequence: TGTGCCAGCAGTTTGTGGGGCCGGGACACAGATACGCAGTATTTT. This chain links TRBV12-3 or TRBV12-4 with TRBJ2-3; the D call may be TRBD1 or TRBD2 (5 bases each). V gave up 3 bases and J gave up 2 bases, with 12 bases separating them. The CDR3 length is 15 residues.

The chain uses TRBV2 and TRBJ2-7, with D maybe TRBD1 (6 bases). Germline CDR1 SNHLY, CDR2 FYNNEI. V was pared by 6 bases and J by 1 base, with 10 bases between. The CDR3 extends over 13 amino acids. CDR3 DNA: TGTGCCAGCAGAGGGACACCTTCCTACGAGCAGTACTTC. This gives the protein CASRGTPSYEQYF.

This clonotype was observed a few times. The genes are TRBV3-1 and TRBJ2-7, with D possibly matching TRBD2 (6 bases). The germline V gene encodes CDR1 LGHDT and CDR2 YNNKEL (reference sequence). V was clipped by 4 bases and J by 9 bases, with 22 bases between them. This CDR3 has 15 residues. CDR3 protein: CASSLPRAGRRGQYF. CDR3 DNA sequence: TGTGCCAGCAGCCTCCCTCGGGCGGGACGGCGTGGGCAGTACTTC.

V and J are TRBV28 and TRBJ2-7; 9 nucleotides line up with TRBD1. Germline-derived CDR1 and CDR2 are MDHEN and SYDVKM. The CDR3 has 14 residues. V lost 5 bases and J lost 2; bases outside the gene matches: 4. The CDR3 DNA reads TGTGCCAGCAGTGAGACAGGGGGGACCTACGAGCAGTACTTC. Amino acids: CASSETGGTYEQYF.

This clonotype has more than one count but fewer than ten. This chain uses TRBV7-9 with TRBJ2-7, with 9 nucleotides matching TRBD1. The CDR3 has 15 residues. Trimming took 6 bases from V and 0 from J; bases not matched to a gene: 6. Germline CDR1 reads SEHNR; CDR2 reads FQNEAQ (reference sequence). The CDR3 here is CASSADRGSSYEQYF. In nucleotides, the CDR3 is TGTGCCAGCAGTGCTGACAGGGGGAGCTCCTACGAGCAGTACTTC.

In its sample, this clonotype was seen a few times. The V gene is TRBV29-1, the J gene TRBJ2-3, with TRBD1 matching 9 bases. This CDR3 has 13 amino acids. The V gene's germline CDR1 is SQVTM and CDR2 ANQGSEA. V gave up 7 bases and J gave up 1 base; unmatched junction bases: 3. The CDR3 DNA follows: TGCAGCGCGGACAGGGGAGGCACAGATACGCAGTATTTT. Encoded protein: CSADRGGTDTQYF.

Only a few counts were recorded for this clonotype. The gene calls are TRBV12-3 or TRBV12-4 and TRBJ1-2; D is unclear. The V gene lost 3 bases and the J gene lost 4 bases, with 15 bases spanning the gap. The CDR3 totals 15 residues. CDR3 loop: CASSFYEGKFYGYTF. The CDR3 bases are TGTGCCAGCAGTTTTTATGAGGGTAAATTCTATGGCTACACCTTC.

The rearrangement uses TRBV12-3 or TRBV12-4 and TRBJ2-5, with 10 bases identical to TRBD1. J gave up 4 bases and V 6 bases, and 2 bases lay outside the gene matches. The CDR3 spans 13 residues. CDR3 loop: CASRRDRGETQYF. CDR3 DNA sequence: TGTGCCAGCAGACGGGACAGGGGAGAGACCCAGTACTTC.

This clonotype was seen repeatedly, ten times or more. The J gene is TRBJ2-7, the V gene TRBV12-3 or TRBV12-4; D possibly matches TRBD1 or TRBD2 (6 bases each). Trimming cost V 2 bases and J 6 bases, with 20 bases left between them. This CDR3 contains 16 residues. The CDR3 loop is CASSLSGVLRGGEQYF. DNA for the CDR3: TGTGCCAGCAGTTTATCGGGAGTACTCAGGGGAGGCGAGCAGTACTTC.

This clonotype was detected only a few times. This chain uses TRBV11-2 with TRBJ1-3; D gene ambiguous. The CDR3 is made up of 15 amino acids. V was cut by 1 base and J by 0 bases, with 7 bases left in between. Germline assignment: CDR1 SGHAT and CDR2 FQNNGV. This CDR3 is CASSLAANSGNTIYF. The CDR3 nucleotides are TGTGCCAGCAGCTTAGCTGCAAACTCTGGAAACACCATATATTTT.

This clonotype was detected many times. The genes are TRBV5-1 and TRBJ1-1; TRBD1 aligns across 8 bases. This CDR3 has 13 amino acids. Germline values: CDR1 SGHRS, CDR2 YFSETQ. V lost 4 bases, J lost 7 bases, and 6 bases stayed unmatched. The CDR3 sequence is CASSPDRAFEAFF. Written as DNA, the CDR3 is TGCGCCAGCAGCCCGGACAGGGCCTTTGAAGCTTTCTTT.

The chain has TRBV6-5 and TRBJ2-5; 8 positions match TRBD2. V lost 6 bases, J lost 6 bases, and 6 bases stayed unmatched. Looked up from germline, CDR1 is MNHEY and CDR2 is SVGAGI. This CDR3 contains 13 residues. In nucleotides, the CDR3 is TGTGCCAGCAGCCCGGGGGGGACGAAGACCCAGTACTTC. Amino acids: CASSPGGTKTQYF.

There are many counts of this clonotype. The chain combines TRBV7-9 with TRBJ1-2; D gene uncertain. The CDR3 contains 16 residues. The V gene's germline CDR1 is SEHNR and CDR2 FQNEAQ (reference sequence). The V and J ends lost 1 base and 4 bases respectively, with 16 bases between them. Here the CDR3 DNA reads TGTGCCAGCAGCTTAGAAGCAACCAATATAGGCTATGGCTACACCTTC. Its translation: CASSLEATNIGYGYTF.